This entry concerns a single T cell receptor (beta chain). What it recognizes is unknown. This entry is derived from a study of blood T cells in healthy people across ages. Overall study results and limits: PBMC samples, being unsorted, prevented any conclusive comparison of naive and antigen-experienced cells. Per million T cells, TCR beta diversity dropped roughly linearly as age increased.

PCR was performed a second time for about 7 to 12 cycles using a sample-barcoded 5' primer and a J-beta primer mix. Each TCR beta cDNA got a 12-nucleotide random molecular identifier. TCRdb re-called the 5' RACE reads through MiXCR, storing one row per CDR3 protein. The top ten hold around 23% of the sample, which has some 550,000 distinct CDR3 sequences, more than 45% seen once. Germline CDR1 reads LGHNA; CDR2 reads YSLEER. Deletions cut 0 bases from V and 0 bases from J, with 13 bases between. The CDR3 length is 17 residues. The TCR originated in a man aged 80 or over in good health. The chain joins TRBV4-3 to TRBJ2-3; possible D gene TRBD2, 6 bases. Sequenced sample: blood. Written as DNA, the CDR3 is TGCGCCAGCAGCCAAGATAGGCGGGGAACTAGCACAGATACGCAGTATTTT. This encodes CASSQDRRGTSTDTQYF.